This TCR beta chain was obtained from a study of shared clonotypes between healthy human individuals. Study-level results: Relative to memory subsets, naive subsets generally showed larger estimated richness. Having only a few donors restricted how much genetic and exposure-history diversity was captured.

Trimming stripped 6 bases from V and 9 bases from J, with 20 bases between. Germline CDR1 is MNHEY and CDR2 is SVGAGI. The CDR3 sequence is 14 residues long. Regarding this clone: Antigen specificity is unknown.

Original analysis: ImmunoSEQ supplied junction-only sequences lacking quality scores, so filtering was different. Assay: immunoSEQ multiplex PCR; the TCRdb copy retains only in-frame clones and omits some. Clonal size and the V and J genes are those of that table, whereas D and trimming came from the DNA. The sample carries about 2.3 million clones, 85% to 95% recorded once. The sequenced sample consisted of naive CD4+ T cells from PBMCs. Subset here: CD45RA+ positively selected. This TCR was recovered from a man aged 18 to 30 in good health. Some clones in this sample may be carry-over from other donors' samples. The chain recombines TRBV6-5 with TRBJ1-2; possibly TRBD1 for D (5 bases). CDR3 sequence reads: CASSRKDRHGSYTF. The CDR3 region has the DNA TGTGCCAGCAGCCGTAAAGACAGACATGGGAGCTACACCTTC.